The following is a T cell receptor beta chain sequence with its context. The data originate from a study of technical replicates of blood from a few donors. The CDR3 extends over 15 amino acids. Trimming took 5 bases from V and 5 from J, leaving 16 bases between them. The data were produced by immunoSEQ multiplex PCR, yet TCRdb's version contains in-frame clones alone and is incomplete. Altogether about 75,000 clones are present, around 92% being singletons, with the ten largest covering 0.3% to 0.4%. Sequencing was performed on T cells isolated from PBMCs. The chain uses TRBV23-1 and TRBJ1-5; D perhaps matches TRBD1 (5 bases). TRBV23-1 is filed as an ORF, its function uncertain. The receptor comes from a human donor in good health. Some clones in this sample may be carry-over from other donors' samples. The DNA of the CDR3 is TGCGCCAGCAGTGAACAGGAAAACTTTTATCAGCCCCAGCATTTT. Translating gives CASSEQENFYQPQHF.